This TCR beta chain originates from a study of beta chain features in type 1 diabetes. Findings of the study overall: Researchers caution that PCR might favor shorter templates, equally among patients and controls.

V was shortened by 1 base and J by 0 bases, with 13 bases between the two germline ends. The CDR3 is made up of 16 amino acids. Germline CDR1 MGHRA, CDR2 YSYEKL. The sample holds a few counts of this clone. As yet, its antigen is unknown. Expressed TCRB transcripts got sequenced, as all isolated RNA was reverse transcribed. TCRdb keeps only in-frame clones here, not all; method: immunoSEQ multiplex PCR. This table holds about 470,000 clones, 25% to 35% found once. The receptor was isolated from a man aged 18 to 30 in good health. The material sequenced was naive CD4+ T cells from blood. The chain joins TRBV4-1 to TRBJ2-7; D may be TRBD1 (5 bases). The CDR3 nucleotides are TGCGCCAGCAGCCAAGGTACGAGGACACACTCCTACGAGCAGTACTTC. Protein product: CASSQGTRTHSYEQYF.